A single sample gave rise to the 6 T cell receptor beta chains below, sequenced in a study of PD-1 blockade in classical Hodgkin lymphoma. Sequencing used immunoSEQ multiplex PCR; TCRdb keeps in-frame clones, though not all of them. The sample holds around 20,000 clones, over 75% seen once. There was relapse after autologous stem cell transplantation in every patient, and there was variation in brentuximab vedotin exposure. Sequencing used peripheral blood mononuclear cells (PBMCs), obtained at baseline. The receptor set was obtained from a human donor with classical Hodgkin lymphoma.

This chain links TRBV19 with TRBJ1-1; D is possibly TRBD1 (6 bases). CDR3 length: 12 amino acids. The germline V and J ends were trimmed by 9 bases and 10 bases, with 18 bases remaining between them. Looked up from germline, CDR1 is LNHDA and CDR2 is SQIVND (reference sequence). In DNA form, the CDR3 reads TGTGCCAGCCAAATGGCAGGGGATGGAGCTTTCTTT. Its protein is CASQMAGDGAFF.

V usage is TRBV6-1 and J usage is TRBJ1-1; D is possibly TRBD1 (5 bases). Germline assignment: CDR1 MNHNS and CDR2 SASEGT. Trimming cost V 2 bases and J 5 bases, with 9 bases left between them. This CDR3 comprises 13 residues. Written as DNA, the CDR3 is TGTGCCAGCAGTGAATGGGGGAGTACTGAAGCTTTCTTT. It yields the protein CASSEWGSTEAFF.

J is TRBJ2-1 and V is TRBV19; 7 bases agree with TRBD2. The CDR3 runs to 11 residues. Germline CDR1 and CDR2: LNHDA and SQIVND (reference sequence). V lost 5 bases and J lost 16; bases outside the gene matches: 8. The CDR3 nucleotides are TGTGCCAGTAGTTCCGGACTAGAGGAATTCTTC. It specifies CASSSGLEEFF.

This clone has a single count. The chain uses TRBV19 and TRBJ2-1; possible D gene TRBD2, 6 bases. The V gene's germline CDR1 is LNHDA and CDR2 SQIVND (reference sequence). The CDR3 spans 16 residues. Trimming stripped 0 bases from V and 7 bases from J, with 16 bases between. For the CDR3, the DNA is TGTGCCAGTAGTATAGATCTCCCCCCGGGGAGGAATGAGCAGTTCTTC. Translating it yields CASSIDLPPGRNEQFF.

The chain employs TRBV4-2 and TRBJ1-5; D is undetermined. The V gene's germline CDR1 is LGHNA and CDR2 YNFKEQ. With 3 bases removed from V and 4 bases from J, the gap between germline ends came to 10 bases. This CDR3 spans 14 amino acids. The CDR3 region is CASSQETVNQPQHF. CDR3 in DNA: TGTGCCAGCAGCCAGGAAACTGTGAATCAGCCCCAGCATTTT.

The chain joins TRBV5-1 to TRBJ2-5, with 10 bases identical to TRBD2. The ends lost 6 bases at V and 2 bases at J; junction bases unmatched: 7. The CDR3 extends over 15 amino acids. CDR1 SGHRS and CDR2 YFSETQ come from the germline V gene. CDR3 DNA sequence: TGCGCCAGCAATCCACTAGCGGGGCCTCAAGAGACCCAGTACTTC. Translated: CASNPLAGPQETQYF.